This T cell receptor beta chain is from a study of vaccination and CD4 T cells after COVID-19. The Oncomine TCR Beta short-read assay was applied to DNA of cultured CD4+ T cells. TCRdb passed the PCR reads through MiXCR, listing each CDR3 protein once. Here the sample spans some 14,000 distinct CDR3 sequences, roughly 41% being singletons. On this clonotype: The target antigen is unknown.

Treatment: roughly 10-day PBMC culture with coronavirus spike peptide pools or control peptides (ViraFEST assay). The CDR3 consists of 16 residues. Germline V gene sequence: CDR1 SGHRS, CDR2 YFSETQ. With 0 bases removed from V and 3 bases from J, the gap between germline ends came to 15 bases. General study points: The median count of SARS-CoV-2-reactive clonotypes rose from approximately 21 to 40, not significantly.

The V and J genes are TRBV5-1 and TRBJ1-2; maybe TRBD1 (5 bases). This sequence originates from a human donor who had recovered from COVID-19. The source material was CD4+ T cells from blood, cultured in vitro. CDR3 sequence (DNA): TGCGCCAGCAGCTTGGTCGCCGGGCCGGGGGACTATGGCTACACCTTC. It specifies CASSLVAGPGDYGYTF.